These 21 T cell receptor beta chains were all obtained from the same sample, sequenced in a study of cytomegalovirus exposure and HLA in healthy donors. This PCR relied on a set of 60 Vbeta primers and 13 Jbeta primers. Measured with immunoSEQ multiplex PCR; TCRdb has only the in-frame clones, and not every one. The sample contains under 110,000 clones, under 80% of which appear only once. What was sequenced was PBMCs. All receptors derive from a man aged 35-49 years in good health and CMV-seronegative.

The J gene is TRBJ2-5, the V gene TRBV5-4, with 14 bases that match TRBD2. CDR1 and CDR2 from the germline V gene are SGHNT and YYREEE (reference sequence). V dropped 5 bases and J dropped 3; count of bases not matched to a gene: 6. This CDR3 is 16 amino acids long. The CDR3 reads CASSSGLAGGEETQYF. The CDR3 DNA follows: TGTGCCAGCAGTTCCGGACTAGCGGGGGGAGAAGAGACCCAGTACTTC.

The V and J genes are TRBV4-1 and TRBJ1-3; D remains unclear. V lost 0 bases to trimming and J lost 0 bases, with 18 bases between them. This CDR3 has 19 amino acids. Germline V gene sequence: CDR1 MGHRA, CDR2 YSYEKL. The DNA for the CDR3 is TGCGCCAGCAGCCAAGAATGGAGTAGTATACCGAACTCTGGAAACACCATATATTTT. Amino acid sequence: CASSQEWSSIPNSGNTIYF.

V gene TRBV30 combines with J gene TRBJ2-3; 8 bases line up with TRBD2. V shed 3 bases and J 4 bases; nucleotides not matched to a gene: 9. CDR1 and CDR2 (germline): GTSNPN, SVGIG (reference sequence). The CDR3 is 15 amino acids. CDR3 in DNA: TGTGCCTGGAGGTGGGGCGGGGGGTTGGCAGATACGCAGTATTTT. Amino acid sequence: CAWRWGGGLADTQYF.

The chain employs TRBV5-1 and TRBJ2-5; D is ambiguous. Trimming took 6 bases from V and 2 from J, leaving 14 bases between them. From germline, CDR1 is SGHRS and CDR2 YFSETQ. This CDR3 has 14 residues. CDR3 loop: CASTNILQQETQYF. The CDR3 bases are TGCGCCAGCACAAATATTTTGCAGCAAGAGACCCAGTACTTC.

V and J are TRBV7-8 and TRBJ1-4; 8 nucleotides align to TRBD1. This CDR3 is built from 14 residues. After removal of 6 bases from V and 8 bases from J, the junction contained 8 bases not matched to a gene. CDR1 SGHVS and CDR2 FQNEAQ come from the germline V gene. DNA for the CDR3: TGTGCCAGCAGACCTGACAGGGGTCAAGAAAAACTGTTTTTT. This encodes CASRPDRGQEKLFF.

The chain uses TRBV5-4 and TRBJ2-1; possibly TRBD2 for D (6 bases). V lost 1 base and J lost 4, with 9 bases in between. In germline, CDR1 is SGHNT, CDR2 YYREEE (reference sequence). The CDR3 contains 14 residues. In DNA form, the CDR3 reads TGTGCCAGCAGCTTGAATCGGGGGTACAATGAGCAGTTCTTC. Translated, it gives CASSLNRGYNEQFF.

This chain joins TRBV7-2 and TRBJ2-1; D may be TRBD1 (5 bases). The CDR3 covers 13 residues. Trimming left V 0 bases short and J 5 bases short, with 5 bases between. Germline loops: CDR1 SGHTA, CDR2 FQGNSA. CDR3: CASSLARDNEQFF. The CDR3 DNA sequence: TGTGCCAGCAGCTTAGCCAGGGACAATGAGCAGTTCTTC.

The CDR3 reads CASRTTGGAAEAFF. The CDR3 DNA sequence: TGTGCCAGCAGAACAACAGGGGGCGCAGCTGAAGCTTTCTTT. The rearrangement joins TRBV28 to TRBJ1-1; the match to TRBD1 covers 9 bases. The CDR3 loop spans 14 amino acids. Germline V gives CDR1 MDHEN, CDR2 SYDVKM. The V gene end was trimmed by 6 bases and the J gene end by 6 bases; junction bases not matched to a gene: 8.

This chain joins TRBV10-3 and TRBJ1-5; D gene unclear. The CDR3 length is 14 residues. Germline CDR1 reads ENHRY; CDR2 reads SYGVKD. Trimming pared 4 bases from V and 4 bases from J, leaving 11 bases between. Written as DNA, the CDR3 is TGTGCCATCAGTGGAGGCTCAGCGAATCAGCCCCAGCATTTT. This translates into CAISGGSANQPQHF.

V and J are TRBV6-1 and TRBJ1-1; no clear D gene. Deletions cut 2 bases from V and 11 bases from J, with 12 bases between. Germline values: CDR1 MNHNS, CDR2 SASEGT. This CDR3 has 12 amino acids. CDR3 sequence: CASSEPPYRAFF. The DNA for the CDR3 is TGTGCCAGCAGTGAACCTCCCTACCGGGCTTTCTTT.

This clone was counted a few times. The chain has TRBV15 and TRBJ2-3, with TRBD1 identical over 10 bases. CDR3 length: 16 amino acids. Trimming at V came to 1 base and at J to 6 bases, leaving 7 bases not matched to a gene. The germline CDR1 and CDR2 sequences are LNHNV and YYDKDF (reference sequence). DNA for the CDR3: TGTGCCACCAGCAGAGTGGGGACAGGGGTAGCGGATACGCAGTATTTT. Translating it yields CATSRVGTGVADTQYF. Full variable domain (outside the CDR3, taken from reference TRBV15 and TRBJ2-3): DAMVIQNPRYQVTQFGKPVTLSCSQTLNHNVMYWYQQKSSQAPKLLFHYYDKDFNNEADTPDNFQSRRPNTSFCFLDIRSPGLGDTAMYLCATSRVGTGVADTQYFGPGTRLTVL.

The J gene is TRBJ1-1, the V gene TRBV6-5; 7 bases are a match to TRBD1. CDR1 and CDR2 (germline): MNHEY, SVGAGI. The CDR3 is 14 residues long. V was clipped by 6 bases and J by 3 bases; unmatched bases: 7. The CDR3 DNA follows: TGTGCCAGCAGCACAGGGGAGTATTACACTGAAGCTTTCTTT. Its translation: CASSTGEYYTEAFF.

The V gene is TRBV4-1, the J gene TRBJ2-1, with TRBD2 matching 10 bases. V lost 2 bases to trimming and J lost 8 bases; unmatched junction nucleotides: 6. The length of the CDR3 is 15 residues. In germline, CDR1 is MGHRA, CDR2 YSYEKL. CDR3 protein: CASSQNSGGAYEQFF. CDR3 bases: TGCGCCAGCAGCCAAAACAGCGGGGGGGCTTATGAGCAGTTCTTC.

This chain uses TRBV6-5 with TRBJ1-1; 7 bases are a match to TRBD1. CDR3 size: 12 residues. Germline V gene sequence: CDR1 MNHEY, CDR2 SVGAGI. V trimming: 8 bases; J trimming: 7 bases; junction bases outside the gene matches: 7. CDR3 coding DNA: TGTGCCAGCCAGGGGGATGAAATTGAAGCTTTCTTT. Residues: CASQGDEIEAFF.

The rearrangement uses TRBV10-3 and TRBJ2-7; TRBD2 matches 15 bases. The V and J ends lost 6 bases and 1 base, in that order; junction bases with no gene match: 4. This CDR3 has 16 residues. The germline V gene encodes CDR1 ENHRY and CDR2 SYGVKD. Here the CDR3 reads CAISPGLAGGSYEQYF. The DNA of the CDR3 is TGTGCCATCAGCCCGGGACTAGCGGGGGGATCCTACGAGCAGTACTTC.

DNA for the CDR3: TGTGCCAGCAGCCCGAGGGTCGGAGGGACGGGAGAGACCCAGTACTTC. This translates into CASSPRVGGTGETQYF. The chain recombines TRBV11-2 with TRBJ2-5; the D gene is possibly TRBD2 (6 bases). Looked up from germline, CDR1 is SGHAT and CDR2 is FQNNGV. The CDR3 length is 16 residues. V was trimmed by 5 bases and J by 4 bases, leaving 20 bases between them.

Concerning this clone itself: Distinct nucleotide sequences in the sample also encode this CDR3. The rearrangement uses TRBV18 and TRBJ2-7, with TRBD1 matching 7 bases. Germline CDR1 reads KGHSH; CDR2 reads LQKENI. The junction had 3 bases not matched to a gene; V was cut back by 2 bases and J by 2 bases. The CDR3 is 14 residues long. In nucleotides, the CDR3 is TGTGCCAGCTCACCAAGACAGGGTACCTACGAGCAGTACGTC. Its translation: CASSPRQGTYEQYV.

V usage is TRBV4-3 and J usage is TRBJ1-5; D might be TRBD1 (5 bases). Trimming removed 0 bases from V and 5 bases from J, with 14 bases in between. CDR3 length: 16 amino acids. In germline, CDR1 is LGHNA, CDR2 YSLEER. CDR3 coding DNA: TGCGCCAGCAGCCAAGATCCCAGGGAACGGGATCAGCCCCAGCATTTT. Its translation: CASSQDPRERDQPQHF.

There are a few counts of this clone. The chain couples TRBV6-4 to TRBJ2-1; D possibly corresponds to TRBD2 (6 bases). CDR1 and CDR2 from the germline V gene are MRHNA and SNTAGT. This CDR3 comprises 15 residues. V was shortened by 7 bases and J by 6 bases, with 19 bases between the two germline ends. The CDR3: CASTGGQKLPNEQFF. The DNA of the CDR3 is TGTGCCAGCACCGGAGGGCAAAAACTCCCCAATGAGCAGTTCTTC.

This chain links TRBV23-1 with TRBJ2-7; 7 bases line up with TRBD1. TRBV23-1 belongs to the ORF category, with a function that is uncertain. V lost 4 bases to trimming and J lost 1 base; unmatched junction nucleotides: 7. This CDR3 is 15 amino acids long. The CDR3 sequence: CASSRLRQGSYEQYF. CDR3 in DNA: TGCGCCAGCAGTCGCCTCCGACAGGGTTCCTACGAGCAGTACTTC.

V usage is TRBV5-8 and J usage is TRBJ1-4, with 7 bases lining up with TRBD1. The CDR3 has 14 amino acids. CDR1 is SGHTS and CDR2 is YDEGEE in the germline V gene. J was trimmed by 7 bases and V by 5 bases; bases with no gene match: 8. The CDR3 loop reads CASRKTGLGEKLFF. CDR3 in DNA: TGTGCCAGCAGAAAGACAGGGCTAGGTGAAAAACTGTTTTTT. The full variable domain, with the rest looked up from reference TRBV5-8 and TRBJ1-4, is EAGVTQSPTHLIKTRGQQATLRCSPISGHTSVYWYQQALGLGLQFLLWYDEGEERNRGNFPPRFSGRQFPNYSSELNVNALELEDSALYLCASRKTGLGEKLFFGSGTQLSVL.